One sample yielded the 11 T cell receptor beta chains listed below, sequenced in a study of OX40 agonist ivuxolimab in advanced cancers. Sequencing was performed with immunoSEQ multiplex PCR; in TCRdb, only in-frame clones are kept and a portion is missing. There are 90,000 to 120,000 clones in the sample; more than 85% occur only once, and 0.66% lies in the top ten. The sample here was CD4+ or CD8+ T cells sorted from blood, taken in a trial of the OX40 agonist ivuxolimab. The receptors were sampled from an adult with an advanced solid tumor such as melanoma, head and neck, liver or kidney cancer.

This sequence joins TRBV5-8 and TRBJ1-5, with TRBD1 identical over 8 bases. V lost 4 bases to trimming and J lost 5 bases; unmatched junction nucleotides: 11. CDR1 SGHTS and CDR2 YDEGEE come from the germline V gene. There are 16 residues in the CDR3. This chain's CDR3 is CASSQGQDKRYQPQHF. The CDR3 DNA reads TGTGCCAGCAGCCAGGGACAGGATAAACGCTATCAGCCCCAGCATTTT.

The CDR3 sequence is CASSPLAGDHNEQFF. The CDR3 bases are TGTGCCAGCAGTCCTCTAGCGGGAGATCACAATGAGCAGTTCTTC. The chain has TRBV25-1 and TRBJ2-1, with TRBD2 matching over 10 bases. The V gene's germline CDR1 is MGHDK and CDR2 SYGVNS. The CDR3 totals 15 residues. V was clipped by 5 bases and J by 5 bases; unmatched bases: 6.

The J gene is TRBJ1-3, the V gene TRBV5-1; D is unclear. Per germline, CDR1 SGHRS and CDR2 YFSETQ. Trimming stripped 4 bases from V and 2 bases from J, with 13 bases between. There are 15 residues in the CDR3. DNA for the CDR3: TGCGCCAGCAGCCCGCCAACGGGTGCTGGAAACACCATATATTTT. This gives the protein CASSPPTGAGNTIYF.

This clone was counted a single time. This sequence joins TRBV6-1 and TRBJ2-1; weak D call: TRBD2 (6 bases). The V end lost 8 bases, the J end lost 3 bases, and 17 bases lay between the germline ends. CDR1 and CDR2 from the germline V gene are MNHNS and SASEGT. The CDR3 runs 15 residues. CDR3 sequence: CASLSGGLLYNEQFF. The CDR3 bases are TGTGCCAGCCTTTCCGGGGGACTCCTCTACAATGAGCAGTTCTTC.

The chain couples TRBV27 to TRBJ2-1; 9 bases match TRBD2. There are 17 residues in the CDR3. Trimming cost V 5 bases and J 6 bases; bases outside gene matches: 14. Germline CDR1 reads MNHEY; CDR2 reads SMNVEV (reference sequence). CDR3: CASSRSTGTSFGNEQFF. The CDR3 region has the DNA TGTGCCAGCAGTAGATCCACCGGGACTAGCTTCGGCAATGAGCAGTTCTTC.

This clone came up once. The chain recombines TRBV10-3 with TRBJ1-4; D remains unclear. The CDR3 length is 13 residues. Trimming took 10 bases from V and 7 from J, leaving 16 bases between them. Germline lookup yields CDR1 ENHRY and CDR2 SYGVKD. Here the CDR3 DNA reads TGTGCCACGAAAGGCGAAAAGGGTGAAAAACTGTTTTTT. Amino acids: CATKGEKGEKLFF.

The J gene is TRBJ1-1, the V gene TRBV19; 10 bases are shared with TRBD1. CDR1 and CDR2 from the germline V gene are LNHDA and SQIVND (reference sequence). V shed 8 bases, J shed 11 bases, and the junction held 8 bases outside the gene matches. The CDR3 sequence is 12 residues long. Here the CDR3 DNA reads TGTGCCAGTGAAGACAGGGGGCTGGGGGCTTTCTTT. It yields the protein CASEDRGLGAFF.

This rearrangement joins TRBV10-3 to TRBJ1-5; 7 bases map to TRBD1. The length of the CDR3 is 14 residues. Germline V gene lookup returns CDR1 ENHRY and CDR2 SYGVKD. V lost 10 bases and J lost 1; bases outside the gene matches: 7. CDR3: CASFGGQSNQPQHF. The CDR3 DNA follows: TGTGCCAGCTTCGGGGGACAGAGCAATCAGCCCCAGCATTTT.

The J gene is TRBJ2-3, the V gene TRBV2, with 7 positions matching TRBD2. J was trimmed by 2 bases and V by 7 bases; bases with no gene match: 15. The CDR3 loop spans 17 amino acids. Per the germline V gene, CDR1 is SNHLY and CDR2 is FYNNEI. The CDR3 coding sequence is TGTGCCAGCACTGTCCGAAGGCTCCGGGGGGACACAGATACGCAGTATTTT. As protein: CASTVRRLRGDTDTQYF.

The chain joins TRBV5-1 to TRBJ2-2; 8 bases align to TRBD1. Germline loops: CDR1 SGHRS, CDR2 YFSETQ. The V gene end was trimmed by 1 base and the J gene end by 3 bases; junction bases not matched to a gene: 2. This CDR3 has 15 residues. CDR3 protein: CASSLRTGYTGELFF. Written as DNA, the CDR3 is TGCGCCAGCAGCTTGAGGACAGGGTACACCGGGGAGCTGTTTTTT.

The CDR3 reads CASSEFKEQETQYF. The DNA for the CDR3 is TGTGCCAGCAGTGAATTTAAGGAACAAGAGACCCAGTACTTC. V and J are TRBV25-1 and TRBJ2-5, with D unresolved. The germline CDR1 and CDR2 sequences are MGHDK and SYGVNS. The V gene lost 1 base and the J gene lost 2 bases, with 8 bases spanning the gap. The CDR3 contains 14 residues. The complete variable domain, with remaining parts taken from reference TRBV25-1 and TRBJ2-5, reads EADIYQTPRYLVIGTGKKITLECSQTMGHDKMYWYQQDPGMELHLIHYSYGVNSTEKGDLSSESTVSRIRTEHFPLTLESARPSHTSQYLCASSEFKEQETQYFGPGTRLLVL.